The 17 T cell receptor beta chains in this list originate from one sample, sequenced in a study of PD-L1 blockade in urothelial cancer. Assay: immunoSEQ multiplex PCR; the TCRdb copy retains only in-frame clones and omits some. The table shows 30,000 to 40,000 clones, with around 80% occurring only once. The material sequenced was PBMCs, taken around atezolizumab (anti-PD-L1) treatment. The receptors derive from a man between 60 and 75 years old with urothelial cancer.

The chain has TRBV4-2 and TRBJ2-1; possible D gene TRBD2, 6 bases. V dropped 0 bases and J dropped 9 bases, with 12 bases sitting between them. Germline CDR1 reads LGHNA; CDR2 reads YNFKEQ. This CDR3 contains 14 residues. CDR3 nucleotide sequence: TGTGCCAGCAGCCAAGATCATGGGGGGACTGAGCAGTTCTTC. It encodes CASSQDHGGTEQFF.

The rearrangement links TRBV6-1 to TRBJ2-7; maybe TRBD1 (6 bases). V was shortened by 7 bases and J by 0 bases, with 13 bases between the two germline ends. Looked up from germline, CDR1 is MNHNS and CDR2 is SASEGT. CDR3 length equals 14 residues. The CDR3, as DNA: TGTGCCAGCATGCGGACAGACGCCTCCTACGAGCAGTACTTC. Its protein product is CASMRTDASYEQYF.

Comment on this clone: Other nucleotide sequences from this sample produce the same CDR3. J is TRBJ2-3 and V is TRBV19; the match to TRBD1 covers 7 bases. The germline V gene has CDR1 LNHDA and CDR2 SQIVND (reference sequence). J lost 1 base, V lost 5 bases, and 0 bases had no gene match. This CDR3 contains 13 residues. Written as DNA, the CDR3 is TGTGCCAGTAGTGACAGGGGCACAGATACGCAGTATTTT. Translated, it gives CASSDRGTDTQYF.

J is TRBJ2-5 and V is TRBV27; D call uncertain. The CDR3 loop spans 16 amino acids. Germline-derived CDR1 and CDR2 are MNHEY and SMNVEV (reference sequence). V lost 6 bases to trimming and J lost 5 bases, with 22 bases between them. Here the CDR3 reads CASSGDPGSRTETQYF. The CDR3 coding sequence is TGTGCCAGCAGCGGAGATCCCGGGTCCCGTACTGAGACCCAGTACTTC.

The rearrangement uses TRBV10-1 and TRBJ2-2; a possible D gene is TRBD1 (5 bases). The CDR3 has 11 residues. Germline V gene sequence: CDR1 WNHNN, CDR2 SYGVQD (reference sequence). The V end lost 11 bases, the J end lost 4 bases, and 8 bases lay between the germline ends. CDR3 sequence: CAGQGTGELFF. The DNA for the CDR3 is TGCGCCGGCCAGGGCACCGGGGAGCTGTTTTTT.

The chain couples TRBV5-1 to TRBJ2-1; 9 nucleotides align to TRBD2. CDR1 is SGHRS, CDR2 YFSETQ, per germline. V gave up 3 bases and J gave up 10 bases; unmatched junction bases: 2. This CDR3 has 12 amino acids. The CDR3 nucleotides are TGCGCCAGCAGCTCCCTAGCGGGAGAGCAGTTCTTC. Residues: CASSSLAGEQFF.

This clone was seen a single time. This rearrangement joins TRBV7-2 to TRBJ1-4; 9 bases are a match to TRBD1. Germline V gene data show CDR1 as SGHTA and CDR2 as FQGNSA. V shed 5 bases and J 5 bases; nucleotides not matched to a gene: 3. This CDR3 has 14 amino acids. The CDR3 nucleotides read TGTGCCAGCAGCGGCGACAGGGGGAATGAAAAACTGTTTTTT. Translated: CASSGDRGNEKLFF.

The V call is TRBV5-6, the J call TRBJ1-1; no clear D. CDR3 size: 14 residues. Germline CDR1 and CDR2: SGHDT and YYEEEE. Between the trimmed V and J ends, which lost 3 bases and 8 bases, there was a span of 17 bases. As DNA, the CDR3 is TGTGCCAGCAGCTCGCCACGCATCGGTGCCGAAGCTTTCTTT. Translated, it gives CASSSPRIGAEAFF. Based on the CDR3 plus reference TRBV5-6 and TRBJ1-1, the full variable domain is DAGVTQSPTHLIKTRGQQVTLRCSPKSGHDTVSWYQQALGQGPQFIFQYYEEEERQRGNFPDRFSGHQFPNYSSELNVNALLLGDSALYLCASSSPRIGAEAFFGQGTRLTVV.

The V call is TRBV18, the J call TRBJ2-7; D call uncertain. Trimming removed 2 bases at V and 1 base at J, with 12 bases between. Germline V gives CDR1 KGHSH, CDR2 LQKENI. CDR3 length: 15 residues. The DNA for the CDR3 is TGTGCCAGCTCACCATTCTTCGGCGGATCCTACGAGCAGTACTTC. Its protein product is CASSPFFGGSYEQYF. The variable domain in full, completed from reference TRBV18 and TRBJ2-7, reads NAGVMQNPRHLVRRRGQEARLRCSPMKGHSHVYWYRQLPEEGLKFMVYLQKENIIDESGMPKERFSAEFPKEGPSILRIQQVVRGDSAAYFCASSPFFGGSYEQYFGPGTRLTVT.

The chain employs TRBV4-1 and TRBJ1-1, with D perhaps matching TRBD1 (6 bases). V shed 1 base and J shed 2 bases, with 14 bases lying between them. The CDR3 consists of 16 residues. CDR1 and CDR2 from the germline V gene are MGHRA and YSYEKL. The CDR3 loop is CASSQGMRTANTEAFF. The CDR3 bases are TGCGCCAGCAGCCAAGGAATGCGGACAGCAAACACTGAAGCTTTCTTT.

This clone was seen only a few times. V usage is TRBV10-3 and J usage is TRBJ2-3; the D gene is possibly TRBD2 (6 bases). Germline V lookup: CDR1 ENHRY, CDR2 SYGVKD. This CDR3 comprises 15 residues. Trimming removed 4 bases at V and 0 bases at J, with 11 bases between. The CDR3 sequence: CAISGRGFSTDTQYF. Written as DNA, the CDR3 is TGTGCCATCAGTGGTCGGGGGTTCAGCACAGATACGCAGTATTTT.

This clone was found once. This chain links TRBV7-6 with TRBJ2-1, with 8 bases matching TRBD2. Germline assignment: CDR1 SGHVS and CDR2 FNYEAQ. The CDR3 is 17 amino acids. The ends lost 1 base at V and 4 bases at J; junction bases unmatched: 9. The CDR3 is CASSLVYGGGPYNEQFF. The CDR3 DNA follows: TGTGCCAGCAGCTTAGTATATGGCGGGGGGCCTTACAATGAGCAGTTCTTC.

This clone was seen only once. The rearrangement joins TRBV6-1 to TRBJ1-3; 10 nucleotides match TRBD1. The CDR3 sequence is 16 residues long. V lost 3 bases and J lost 4; bases outside the gene matches: 6. CDR1 and CDR2 (germline): MNHNS, SASEGT. CDR3: CASSDRQGAGGNTIYF. DNA of the CDR3: TGTGCCAGCAGTGATAGACAGGGGGCCGGGGGAAACACCATATATTTT.

The genes are TRBV5-4 and TRBJ1-2, with D perhaps matching TRBD1 (6 bases). V dropped 2 bases and J dropped 8 bases, with 13 bases sitting between them. The germline V gene encodes CDR1 SGHNT and CDR2 YYREEE (reference sequence). CDR3 size: 13 residues. The CDR3 sequence is CASSLTTGGGYTF. CDR3 DNA sequence: TGTGCCAGCAGCTTAACGACTGGGGGCGGCTACACCTTC.

This chain uses TRBV5-4 with TRBJ2-5, with TRBD2 matching over 13 bases. CDR3 length: 16 residues. V gave up 4 bases and J gave up 2 bases; unmatched junction bases: 5. CDR1 and CDR2 from the germline V gene are SGHNT and YYREEE (reference sequence). In DNA, the CDR3 is TGTGCCAGCAGCCGGACTAGCGGGAGCGCGCAAGAGACCCAGTACTTC. Translation: CASSRTSGSAQETQYF. The complete variable domain, with remaining parts taken from reference TRBV5-4 and TRBJ2-5, reads ETGVTQSPTHLIKTRGQQVTLRCSSQSGHNTVSWYQQALGQGPQFIFQYYREEENGRGNFPPRFSGLQFPNYSSELNVNALELDDSALYLCASSRTSGSAQETQYFGPGTRLLVL.

In this sample, this clone turned up once. The chain has TRBV2 and TRBJ1-2, with D possibly being TRBD1 (6 bases). Germline values: CDR1 SNHLY, CDR2 FYNNEI. Trimming took off 3 bases at V and 4 bases at J, with 18 bases between the two ends. The CDR3 runs 16 residues. The CDR3 is CASSDSSQGKFYGYTF. CDR3 sequence (DNA): TGTGCCAGCAGTGATTCGTCCCAGGGGAAATTCTATGGCTACACCTTC.

V is TRBV9 and J is TRBJ1-3; TRBD1 is a possible D gene (6 bases). The V end lost 3 bases, the J end lost 9 bases, and 19 bases lay between the germline ends. The CDR3 extends over 15 amino acids. Germline V gives CDR1 SGDLS, CDR2 YYNGEE. The CDR3 is CASSGSGQTAGTIYF. The CDR3, as DNA: TGTGCCAGCAGCGGATCAGGACAGACGGCGGGCACCATATATTTT.